This TCR beta chain was recovered during a study of T cells in Graves' hyperthyroidism and ophthalmopathy. The investigators amplified TCR beta CDR3 regions from RNA transcripts. RT-PCR in the first round (using the HTBI primer set) targeted the TCR CDR3. A single record per CDR3 protein comes from TCRdb applying MiXCR to the multiplex PCR reads. The table records 150,000 to 200,000 distinct CDR3 sequences, about 17% of them present only once. The CDR3 runs 14 residues. The V gene lost 6 bases and the J gene lost 5 bases, with 16 bases spanning the gap. Germline values: CDR1 MNHNS, CDR2 SASEGT. This clonotype was seen repeatedly, ten times or more.

Sequencing was done on a sample of blood. The chain uses TRBV6-1 and TRBJ1-1; D may be TRBD1 (5 bases). The receptor comes from a woman in her forties or fifties with Graves' hyperthyroidism. The CDR3 is CASRYRDGKTEAFF. CDR3 nucleotides: TGTGCCAGCAGGTACCGGGACGGAAAAACTGAAGCTTTCTTT.